The 27 T cell receptor beta chains presented below share a single source sample, sequenced in a study of T-cell reconstitution after alpha-beta-depleted transplantation in children. Preparation of the TCRbeta library used unique molecular identifiers. Via MiXCR, TCRdb re-called the PCR reads, giving one row per CDR3 protein. The sample lists around 450,000 distinct CDR3 sequences; around 15% were seen once. The sequenced sample was PBMCs, mostly from graft donor cells, obtained 360 days after TCRalphabeta/CD19-depleted stem cell transplant. These receptors originate from a boy under two years old who had a stem cell transplant for Wiskott-Aldrich syndrome, so the T cells may come from the graft donor.

This clonotype was recorded a few times. The chain carries TRBV5-1 and TRBJ1-6; tentatively, D is TRBD1 (6 bases). This CDR3 is built from 14 residues. Germline V gene sequence: CDR1 SGHRS, CDR2 YFSETQ. V was clipped by 2 bases and J by 7 bases, with 10 bases between them. CDR3 coding DNA: TGCGCCAGCAGCTTCAAAGGGGGGAATTCACCCCTCCACTTT. Translation gives CASSFKGGNSPLHF.

At least ten counts were recorded for this clonotype. CDR3 DNA sequence: TGCAGCGTCTCGACAGTTTACGAGCAGTACTTC. Translated, it gives CSVSTVYEQYF. This chain joins TRBV29-1 and TRBJ2-7; tentatively, D is TRBD1 (5 bases). CDR1 and CDR2 (germline): SQVTM, ANQGSEA. The V and J ends lost 6 bases and 4 bases respectively, with 10 bases between them. The CDR3 length is 11 residues.

The table lists this clonotype with a few counts. The chain links TRBV5-5 to TRBJ2-2; D ambiguous. The germline V gene has CDR1 SGHKS and CDR2 YYEKEE (reference sequence). The CDR3 runs 15 residues. V lost 4 bases to trimming and J lost 2 bases, with 12 bases between them. The CDR3 DNA sequence: TGTGCCAGCAGCCGGATAGCATCAAACACCGGGGAGCTGTTTTTT. Protein product: CASSRIASNTGELFF.

The V gene is TRBV5-1, the J gene TRBJ2-7, with 11 bases aligning to TRBD2. This CDR3 contains 16 residues. Germline V gene data show CDR1 as SGHRS and CDR2 as YFSETQ. Trimming removed 1 base from V and 4 bases from J; junction bases left unmatched: 7. As DNA, the CDR3 is TGCGCCAGCAGCTTGCTATCCGGGACTAGCGGTTACGAGCAGTACTTC. This codes for CASSLLSGTSGYEQYF.

The chain couples TRBV29-1 to TRBJ2-2; the D gene could be TRBD1 or TRBD2 (5 bases each). CDR3 length: 15 amino acids. The germline V and J ends were trimmed by 4 bases and 3 bases, with 15 bases remaining between them. CDR1 and CDR2 from the germline V gene are SQVTM and ANQGSEA. The CDR3 spells CSVVLWGKDTGELFF. The CDR3 DNA follows: TGCAGCGTTGTATTATGGGGGAAAGACACCGGGGAGCTGTTTTTT.

The V gene is TRBV12-3 or TRBV12-4, the J gene TRBJ2-1; 9 nucleotides match TRBD2. Losses at the gene ends were 5 bases for V and 7 bases for J; bases not matched to a gene: 9. The CDR3 sequence is 15 residues long. CDR3 residues: CASSKNSGRMNEQFF. The CDR3 DNA is TGTGCCAGCAGTAAGAATAGCGGGAGAATGAATGAGCAGTTCTTC.

The chain uses TRBV5-1 and TRBJ2-1, with a weak D call TRBD1 (6 bases). Germline assignment: CDR1 SGHRS and CDR2 YFSETQ. The CDR3 runs 15 residues. Trimming cost V 0 bases and J 9 bases, with 16 bases left between them. CDR3 region: CASSLVFGGSGEQFF. In nucleotides, the CDR3 is TGCGCCAGCAGCTTGGTTTTTGGGGGCTCGGGTGAGCAGTTCTTC. The whole variable domain, filled in from reference TRBV5-1 and TRBJ2-1, reads KAGVTQTPRYLIKTRGQQVTLSCSPISGHRSVSWYQQTPGQGLQFLFEYFSETQRNKGNFPGRFSGRQFSNSRSEMNVSTLELGDSALYLCASSLVFGGSGEQFFGPGTRLTVL.

This clonotype has just a few counts. The chain couples TRBV7-6 to TRBJ2-2, with TRBD1 matching over 8 bases. The CDR3 has 15 amino acids. Germline CDR1 and CDR2: SGHVS and FNYEAQ. The CDR3 region has the DNA TGTGCAAGCCGCCCTCGGGGACAGGTTCGTCGGGAGCTGTTTTTT. It encodes CASRPRGQVRRELFF.

The rearrangement joins TRBV7-9 to TRBJ2-1; D is undetermined. V was shortened by 3 bases and J by 10 bases, with 10 bases between the two germline ends. Per the germline V gene, CDR1 is SEHNR and CDR2 is FQNEAQ (reference sequence). The CDR3 runs to 12 residues. CDR3 amino acids: CASSFGFDEQFF. The CDR3 region has the DNA TGTGCCAGCAGCTTTGGCTTTGACGAGCAGTTCTTC.

In this sample, this clonotype turned up many times. This sequence joins TRBV5-1 and TRBJ2-7; D perhaps matches TRBD2 (5 bases). CDR3 size: 13 residues. Trimming shortened V by 4 bases and J by 4 bases, and 12 bases separated the two germline ends. CDR1 SGHRS and CDR2 YFSETQ come from the germline V gene. In nucleotides, the CDR3 is TGCGCCAGCAGCCCCAAAGGAGGTTACGAGCAGTACTTC. It yields the protein CASSPKGGYEQYF.

The V gene is TRBV12-3 or TRBV12-4, the J gene TRBJ1-4; the D gene is possibly TRBD1 (6 bases). The CDR3 covers 15 residues. Trimming took 2 bases from V and 5 from J, leaving 12 bases between them. The CDR3 is CASSLIGRGNEKLFF. The CDR3 DNA follows: TGTGCCAGCAGTTTAATCGGGAGGGGGAATGAAAAACTGTTTTTT.

A few counts support this clonotype. The chain has TRBV10-3 and TRBJ2-7; D gene uncertain. Looked up from germline, CDR1 is ENHRY and CDR2 is SYGVKD. The CDR3 contains 18 residues. V was shortened by 3 bases and J by 3 bases, with 24 bases between the two germline ends. DNA of the CDR3: TGTGCCATCAGTGACCCATCGGACCTCCCCACTCGGTACTACGAGCAGTACTTC. Residues: CAISDPSDLPTRYYEQYF.

This clonotype showed up just a few times. The chain carries TRBV6-1 and TRBJ2-7; no definite D call. Germline V gene data show CDR1 as MNHNS and CDR2 as SASEGT. This CDR3 comprises 13 residues. V gave up 7 bases and J gave up 2 bases, with 12 bases separating them. The CDR3 loop reads CASKSGFTYEQYF. The CDR3 nucleotides read TGTGCCAGCAAATCCGGGTTTACCTACGAGCAGTACTTC.

The chain links TRBV29-1 to TRBJ2-7; D not resolved. The length of the CDR3 is 11 residues. Trimming left V 5 bases short and J 5 bases short, with 10 bases between. The germline V gene encodes CDR1 SQVTM and CDR2 ANQGSEA. CDR3 DNA: TGCAGCGTTCGGAGAGTGGACGAGCAGTACTTC. Its translation: CSVRRVDEQYF.

There are a few counts of this clonotype. This chain uses TRBV5-1 with TRBJ1-5, with D perhaps matching TRBD1 (6 bases). Per germline, CDR1 SGHRS and CDR2 YFSETQ. CDR3 length: 15 residues. V lost 4 bases, J lost 3 bases, and 14 bases lay in between. Written as DNA, the CDR3 is TGCGCCAGCAGCAAGATAGGGGGGGTCAATCAGCCCCAGCATTTT. It is translated as CASSKIGGVNQPQHF.

There are many counts of this clonotype. CDR3 sequence: CASSPGYNEQFF. CDR3 in DNA: TGTGCCAGCTCACCAGGGTACAATGAGCAGTTCTTC. The chain carries TRBV18 and TRBJ2-1; no firm D call. V lost 2 bases to trimming and J lost 4 bases, with 3 bases between them. The V gene's germline CDR1 is KGHSH and CDR2 LQKENI. The length of the CDR3 is 12 residues.

This clonotype was detected only a few times. The chain is built from TRBV4-3 and TRBJ2-4, with a weak D call TRBD1 (6 bases). V gave up 2 bases and J gave up 8 bases, with 13 bases separating them. Germline V gives CDR1 LGHNA, CDR2 YSLEER. This CDR3 has 14 residues. CDR3 coding DNA: TGCGCCAGCAGCCAACAAACAGGGTTGGACATTCAGTACTTC. Amino acid sequence: CASSQQTGLDIQYF.

The chain uses TRBV4-1 and TRBJ1-1; possible D gene TRBD1, 6 bases. This CDR3 spans 15 amino acids. V was cut by 4 bases and J by 4 bases, with 16 bases left in between. The germline V gene encodes CDR1 MGHRA and CDR2 YSYEKL. In DNA form, the CDR3 reads TGCGCCAGCAGCCGCACAGGGACCCAAGTCACTGAAGCTTTCTTT. Protein sequence: CASSRTGTQVTEAFF.

This rearrangement joins TRBV12-3 or TRBV12-4 to TRBJ1-2, with D possibly TRBD1 on 5 matching bases. The ends were cut back, 6 bases at V and 4 bases at J, with 18 bases in the middle. This CDR3 is 15 amino acids long. CDR3 loop: CASSATGTAVYGYTF. As DNA, the CDR3 is TGTGCCAGCAGCGCTACTGGGACCGCCGTCTATGGCTACACCTTC.

The CDR3 DNA reads TGTGCCAGCAGCTTAGGATCAGGGACGCAGTATTTT. This codes for CASSLGSGTQYF. The rearrangement uses TRBV11-2 and TRBJ2-3, with D possibly matching TRBD1 (5 bases). The CDR3 has 12 amino acids. V lost 1 base to trimming and J lost 9 bases, with 8 bases between them. CDR1 is SGHAT, CDR2 FQNNGV, per germline.

Only a few counts were recorded for this clonotype. The CDR3 loop reads CASSWTITGLKTQYF. DNA of the CDR3: TGTGCCAGCAGCTGGACTATAACAGGGCTGAAGACCCAGTACTTC. The V call is TRBV7-9, the J call TRBJ2-5; either TRBD1 or TRBD2 may supply D (6 bases each). V dropped 4 bases and J dropped 6 bases, with 18 bases sitting between them. CDR3 length: 15 amino acids. Germline values: CDR1 SEHNR, CDR2 FQNEAQ (reference sequence).

Only a few counts were recorded for this clonotype. This chain connects TRBV27 to TRBJ2-7; D not resolved. The V gene's germline CDR1 is MNHEY and CDR2 SMNVEV (reference sequence). The CDR3 has 15 residues. The V end was cut by 5 bases, the J end by 1 base, with 15 bases between. The CDR3 nucleotides read TGTGCCAGCAGTCCCCGTCGGTTAGCTTCCTACGAGCAGTACTTC. Translation: CASSPRRLASYEQYF.

This clonotype was seen only a few times. The CDR3 loop is CASSLMGTGANVLTF. CDR3 in DNA: TGTGCCAGCAGTTTAATGGGTACTGGGGCCAACGTCCTGACTTTC. This chain connects TRBV12-3 or TRBV12-4 to TRBJ2-6, with D uncertain. CDR3 size: 15 residues. V was clipped by 2 bases and J by 2 bases, with 7 bases between them.

The chain couples TRBV12-3 or TRBV12-4 to TRBJ2-1; D unclear. The V end lost 6 bases, the J end lost 0 bases, and 15 bases lay between the germline ends. The CDR3 consists of 16 residues. The CDR3 DNA follows: TGTGCCAGCAGGGCCCGACTCTTCGGCTCCTACAATGAGCAGTTCTTC. It yields the protein CASRARLFGSYNEQFF.

The rearrangement uses TRBV5-1 and TRBJ2-7; tentative D call: TRBD2 (6 bases). Trimming took off 7 bases at V and 2 bases at J, with 19 bases between the two ends. This CDR3 comprises 15 residues. The germline V gene has CDR1 SGHRS and CDR2 YFSETQ. CDR3 coding DNA: TGCGCCAGCGGGAGGCCAGGCTCTCGAGCCTACGAGCAGTACTTC. Its protein product is CASGRPGSRAYEQYF.

V and J are TRBV20-1 and TRBJ2-1, with 8 bases identical to TRBD2. The CDR3 is made up of 16 amino acids. In germline, CDR1 is DFQATT, CDR2 SNEGSKA (reference sequence). Trimming took 0 bases from V and 6 from J; bases not matched to a gene: 10. CDR3 residues: CSARDRGGRRLNEQFF. The CDR3 DNA sequence: TGCAGTGCTAGAGATCGCGGCGGGAGGAGGCTCAATGAGCAGTTCTTC.

In this sample, this clonotype turned up a few times. The chain employs TRBV12-3 or TRBV12-4 and TRBJ2-7; the D gene could be TRBD1 or TRBD2 (5 bases each). The germline V and J ends were trimmed by 4 bases and 0 bases, with 13 bases remaining between them. This CDR3 has 15 amino acids. The CDR3 nucleotides are TGTGCCAGCAGTTCCCCAACCGGGGCCTCCTACGAGCAGTACTTC. It is translated as CASSSPTGASYEQYF.